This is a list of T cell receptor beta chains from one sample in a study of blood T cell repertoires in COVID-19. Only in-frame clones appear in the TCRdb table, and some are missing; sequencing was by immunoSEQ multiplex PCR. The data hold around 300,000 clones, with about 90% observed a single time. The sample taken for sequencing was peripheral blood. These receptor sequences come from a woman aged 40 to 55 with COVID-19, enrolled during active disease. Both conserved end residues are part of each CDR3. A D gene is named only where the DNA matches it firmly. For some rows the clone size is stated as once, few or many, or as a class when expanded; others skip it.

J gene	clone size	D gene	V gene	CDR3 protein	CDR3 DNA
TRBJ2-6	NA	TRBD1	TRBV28	CASSASRQGLGPGANVLTF	TGTGCCAGCAGTGCCTCACGACAGGGTTTGGGGCCTGGGGCCAACGTCCTGACTTTC
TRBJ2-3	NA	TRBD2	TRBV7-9	CASSSNSGGNADTQYF	TGTGCCAGCAGCTCGAATAGCGGGGGAAATGCAGATACGCAGTATTTT
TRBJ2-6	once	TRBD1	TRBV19	CASSLLQGAGANVLTF	TGTGCCAGTAGTCTCTTACAGGGGGCTGGGGCCAACGTCCTGACTTTC
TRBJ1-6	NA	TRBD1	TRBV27	CASSSRQGLRDSPLHF	TGTGCCAGCAGTTCCAGACAGGGGCTCAGGGATTCACCCCTCCACTTT
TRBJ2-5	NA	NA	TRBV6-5	CASSYQRYQETQYF	TGTGCCAGCAGTTATCAGAGGTACCAAGAGACCCAGTACTTC
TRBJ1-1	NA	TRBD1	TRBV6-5	CASSYRTGSADTEAFF	TGTGCCAGCAGTTATAGGACAGGGTCGGCGGACACTGAAGCTTTCTTT
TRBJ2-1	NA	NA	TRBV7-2	CASSLGGYYNEQFF	TGTGCCAGCAGCCTGGGGGGATACTACAATGAGCAGTTCTTC
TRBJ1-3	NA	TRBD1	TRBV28	CASSYSSDRGGNTIYF	TGTGCCAGCAGTTACTCATCGGACAGGGGGGGAAACACCATATATTTT
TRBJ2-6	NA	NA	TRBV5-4	CASSLDFGASGANVLTF	TGTGCCAGCAGCTTGGACTTTGGGGCCTCTGGGGCCAACGTCCTGACTTTC
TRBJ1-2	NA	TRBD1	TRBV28	CASSPSDRGGYGYTF	TGTGCCAGCAGTCCATCGGACAGGGGAGGGTATGGCTACACCTTC
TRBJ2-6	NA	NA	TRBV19	CASSIATGSGANVLTF	TGTGCCAGTAGTATAGCCACAGGGTCTGGGGCCAACGTCCTGACTTTC
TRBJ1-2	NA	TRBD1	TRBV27	CASSLGQGYYGYTF	TGTGCCAGCAGTTTGGGACAGGGATACTATGGCTACACCTTC
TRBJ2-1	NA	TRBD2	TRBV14	CASSNSGGAGEQFF	TGTGCCAGCAGCAATAGCGGGGGGGCGGGTGAGCAGTTCTTC
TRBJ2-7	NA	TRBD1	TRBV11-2	CASSLDDKGQGTYEQYF	TGTGCCAGCAGCTTAGACGATAAGGGACAGGGGACCTACGAGCAGTACTTC
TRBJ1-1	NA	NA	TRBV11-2	CASSLDRGGAATEAFF	TGTGCCAGCAGCTTAGATCGTGGGGGGGCGGCCACTGAAGCTTTCTTT
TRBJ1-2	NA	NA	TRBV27	CASSLLSGGLAYGYTF	TGTGCCAGCAGTTTATTGAGTGGGGGGTTAGCATATGGCTACACCTTC
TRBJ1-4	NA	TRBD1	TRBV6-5	CASGRQGLTNEKLFF	TGTGCCAGCGGACGACAGGGGTTAACTAATGAAAAACTGTTTTTT
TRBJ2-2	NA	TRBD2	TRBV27	CASSFAGATGELFF	TGTGCCAGCAGTTTTGCGGGAGCTACCGGGGAGCTGTTTTTT
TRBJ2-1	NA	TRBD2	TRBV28	CASSSRLAGENEQFF	TGTGCCAGCAGTTCGAGACTAGCGGGAGAGAATGAGCAGTTCTTC
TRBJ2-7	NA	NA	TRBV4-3	CASSQEYRKGDYEQYF	TGCGCCAGCAGCCAAGAGTACAGGAAGGGGGATTACGAGCAGTACTTC
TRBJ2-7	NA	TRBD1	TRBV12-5	CASGPPGTGYEQYF	TGTGCTAGTGGCCCCCCGGGGACAGGATACGAGCAGTACTTC
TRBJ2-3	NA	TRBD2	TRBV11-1	CASSLAGGTSGRTDTQYF	TGTGCCAGCAGCTTAGCGGGAGGGACTAGCGGGCGCACAGATACGCAGTATTTT
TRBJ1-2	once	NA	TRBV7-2	CASSPGQNYGYTF	TGTGCCAGCAGCCCAGGACAGAACTATGGCTACACCTTC
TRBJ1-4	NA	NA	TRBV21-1	CASSKCFSRGLAANEKLFF	TGTGCCAGCAGCAAATGCTTCTCTAGGGGTTTAGCAGCTAATGAAAAACTGTTTTTT
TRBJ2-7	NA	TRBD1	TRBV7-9	CASSFLRTGTYEQYF	TGTGCCAGCAGCTTTCTACGGACAGGGACCTACGAGCAGTACTTC
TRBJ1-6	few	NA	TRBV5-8	CASSFRGFSDSPLHF	TGTGCCAGCAGCTTTAGGGGTTTTTCGGATTCACCCCTCCACTTT
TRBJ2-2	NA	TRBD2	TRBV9	CASSAGGLRLSGELFF	TGTGCCAGCAGCGCGGGGGGACTCAGGTTGTCCGGGGAGCTGTTTTTT
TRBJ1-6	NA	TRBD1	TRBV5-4	CAGEGQGNNSPLHF	TGTGCCGGAGAAGGACAGGGCAATAATTCACCCCTCCACTTT
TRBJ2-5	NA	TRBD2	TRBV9	CASSVDPSGGRKETQYF	TGTGCCAGCAGCGTAGACCCTAGCGGGGGGCGGAAAGAGACCCAGTACTTC
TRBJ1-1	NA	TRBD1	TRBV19	CASRPRQGAYTEAFF	TGTGCCAGTAGACCCCGACAGGGGGCATACACTGAAGCTTTCTTT
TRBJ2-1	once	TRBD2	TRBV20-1	CSASEAVSGRWDNEQFF	TGCAGTGCTAGTGAGGCTGTGAGCGGGAGGTGGGACAATGAGCAGTTCTTC
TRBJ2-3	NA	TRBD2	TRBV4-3	CASSQELAGVDTQYF	TGCGCCAGCAGCCAAGAACTAGCGGGGGTAGATACGCAGTATTTT
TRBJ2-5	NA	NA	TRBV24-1	CATSDTGTTKETQYF	TGTGCCACCAGTGACACCGGGACAACAAAAGAGACCCAGTACTTC
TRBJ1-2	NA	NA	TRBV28	CASSFRGLYGYTF	TGTGCCAGCAGTTTTCGGGGTCTCTATGGCTACACCTTC
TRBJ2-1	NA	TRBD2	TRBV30	CAWSVLPLAGSYNEQFF	TGTGCCTGGAGTGTACTCCCCTTAGCGGGGTCCTACAATGAGCAGTTCTTC
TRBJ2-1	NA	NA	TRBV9	CASSPSTGFNEQFF	TGTGCCAGCAGCCCGTCCACAGGGTTCAATGAGCAGTTCTTC
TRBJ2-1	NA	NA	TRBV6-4	CASSDSNLGRGASPEQFF	TGTGCCAGCAGTGACTCGAATCTAGGGAGGGGGGCCTCTCCTGAGCAGTTCTTC
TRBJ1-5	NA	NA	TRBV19	CATKRPGHDNQPQHF	TGTGCCACCAAACGACCGGGACACGACAATCAGCCCCAGCATTTT
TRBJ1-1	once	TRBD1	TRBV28	CASSLWTGGTEAFF	TGTGCCAGCAGTTTATGGACAGGGGGGACTGAAGCTTTCTTT
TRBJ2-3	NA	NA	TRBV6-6	CASSLEGSGTQYF	TGTGCCAGCAGTCTCGAGGGCTCGGGAACGCAGTATTTT
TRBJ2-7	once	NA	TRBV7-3	CASSLIGNRPEQYF	TGTGCCAGCAGCTTAATAGGGAACAGGCCCGAGCAGTACTTC
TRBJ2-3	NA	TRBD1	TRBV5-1	CASGDRSSTDTQYF	TGCGCCAGCGGGGACAGGTCTAGCACAGATACGCAGTATTTT
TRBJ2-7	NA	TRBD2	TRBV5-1	CASTAGGGRSYEQYF	TGCGCCAGCACGGCGGGAGGCGGAAGATCCTACGAGCAGTACTTC
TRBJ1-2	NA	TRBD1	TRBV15	CATSRDRWRDRVDHGYTF	TGTGCCACCAGCAGAGATCGATGGAGGGACAGGGTTGACCATGGCTACACCTTC
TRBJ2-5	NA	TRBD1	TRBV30	CAWSRTGSNQETQYF	TGTGCCTGGAGCCGGACAGGGAGCAACCAAGAGACCCAGTACTTC
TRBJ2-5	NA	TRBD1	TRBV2	CASTSGTGDRETQYF	TGTGCCAGCACATCAGGGACAGGGGATCGGGAGACCCAGTACTTC
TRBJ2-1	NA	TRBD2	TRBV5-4	CASSSGTSGGTYNEQFF	TGTGCCAGCAGCTCAGGGACTAGCGGGGGTACCTACAATGAGCAGTTCTTC
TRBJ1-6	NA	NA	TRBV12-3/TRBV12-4	CASSFSGNSPLHF	TGTGCCAGCAGTTTCTCGGGGAATTCACCCCTCCACTTT
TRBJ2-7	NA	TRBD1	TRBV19	CASSPRGRGPEQYF	TGTGCCAGTAGTCCCCGGGGAAGGGGGCCCGAGCAGTACTTC
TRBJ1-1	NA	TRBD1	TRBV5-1	CASSSEDRGLTEAFF	TGCGCCAGCAGCTCAGAGGACAGGGGGCTGACTGAAGCTTTCTTT
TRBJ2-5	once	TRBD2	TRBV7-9	CASSLLAGGGETQYF	TGTGCCAGCTCCTTACTAGCGGGGGGTGGAGAGACCCAGTACTTC
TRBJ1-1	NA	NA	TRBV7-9	CASSFGGLNTEAFF	TGTGCCAGCAGCTTCGGGGGGTTGAACACTGAAGCTTTCTTT
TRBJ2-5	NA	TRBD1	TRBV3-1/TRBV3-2	CASSRDRDQETQYF	TGTGCCAGCAGTCGGGACAGGGACCAAGAGACCCAGTACTTC
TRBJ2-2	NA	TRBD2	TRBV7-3	CASSFSGLPRTGELFF	TGTGCCAGCAGCTTTTCGGGACTACCGAGAACCGGGGAGCTGTTTTTT
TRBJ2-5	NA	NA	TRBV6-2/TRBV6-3	CASSRAFGETQYF	TGTGCCAGCAGTCGAGCGTTTGGGGAGACCCAGTACTTC
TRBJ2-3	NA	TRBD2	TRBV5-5	CASSLNSGGALGPFGTQYF	TGTGCCAGCAGCTTGAACAGCGGGGGGGCCTTGGGTCCTTTCGGGACGCAGTATTTT
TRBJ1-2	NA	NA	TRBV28	CASRKPRGDNYGYTF	TGTGCCAGCAGGAAGCCCCGGGGAGACAACTATGGCTACACCTTC